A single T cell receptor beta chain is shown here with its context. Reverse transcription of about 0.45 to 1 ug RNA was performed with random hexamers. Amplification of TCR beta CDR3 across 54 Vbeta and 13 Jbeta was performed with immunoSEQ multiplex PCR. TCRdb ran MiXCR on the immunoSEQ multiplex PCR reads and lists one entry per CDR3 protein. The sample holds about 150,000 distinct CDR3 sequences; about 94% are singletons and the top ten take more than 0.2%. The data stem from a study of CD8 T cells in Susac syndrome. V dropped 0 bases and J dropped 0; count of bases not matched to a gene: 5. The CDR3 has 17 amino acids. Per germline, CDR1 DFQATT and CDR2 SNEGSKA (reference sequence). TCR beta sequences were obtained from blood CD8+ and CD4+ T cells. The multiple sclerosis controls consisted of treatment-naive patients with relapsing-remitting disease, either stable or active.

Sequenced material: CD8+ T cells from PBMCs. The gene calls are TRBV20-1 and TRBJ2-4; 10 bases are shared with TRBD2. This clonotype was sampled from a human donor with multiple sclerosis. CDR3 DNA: TGCAGTGCTAGAGATACACTAGCGGGAATAGCCAAAAACATTCAGTACTTC. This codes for CSARDTLAGIAKNIQYF.